Presented here are 10 T cell receptor beta chains from one specimen sequenced in a study of T cell repertoires in cytomegalovirus infection. In TCRdb, the reads were re-called with MiXCR into one record per CDR3 protein. The repertoire consists of approximately 630,000 distinct CDR3 sequences, with approximately 25% occurring once and the leading ten covering 7% to 9%. Sequencing was carried out using CD8+ T cells from PBMCs. The receptors originated from a human donor in good health (CMV status not recorded). Some clones in this sample may be carry-over from other donors' samples.

This chain connects TRBV6-2 or TRBV6-3 to TRBJ1-4; no clear D. This CDR3 has 14 residues. The V end lost 7 bases, the J end lost 5 bases, and 14 bases lay between the germline ends. The germline V gene has CDR1 MNHEY and CDR2 SVGEGT. The CDR3 nucleotides are TGTGCCAGCACCCGACGGACCGCCAATGAAAAACTGTTTTTT. It yields the protein CASTRRTANEKLFF.

The chain links TRBV27 to TRBJ1-2, with D possibly matching TRBD1 (5 bases). Germline V lookup: CDR1 MNHEY, CDR2 SMNVEV (reference sequence). The V end was cut by 2 bases, the J end by 6 bases, with 13 bases between. This CDR3 comprises 14 residues. The DNA for the CDR3 is TGTGCCAGCAGTTTAACTGGGGGGGGGGATGGCTACACCTTC. Residues: CASSLTGGGDGYTF.

This clonotype came up many times. The chain combines TRBV11-2 with TRBJ2-5; D is ambiguous. Trimming took off 2 bases at V and 4 bases at J, with 8 bases between the two ends. This CDR3 spans 13 amino acids. Per germline, CDR1 SGHAT and CDR2 FQNNGV. As DNA, the CDR3 is TGTGCCAGCAGCTTATCGGTGCCAGAGACCCAGTACTTC. It is translated as CASSLSVPETQYF.

This clonotype was counted between two and nine times. The chain joins TRBV28 to TRBJ2-2, with a weak D call TRBD2 (5 bases). Trimming shortened V by 3 bases and J by 0 bases, and 17 bases separated the two germline ends. The CDR3 extends over 18 amino acids. The germline V gene has CDR1 MDHEN and CDR2 SYDVKM. The CDR3 loop reads CASSFLTARVTNTGELFF. The CDR3 coding sequence is TGTGCCAGCAGTTTCCTCACGGCGAGGGTCACGAACACCGGGGAGCTGTTTTTT.

The rearrangement joins TRBV5-6 to TRBJ2-1; a weak D match, TRBD2 (6 bases). This CDR3 comprises 15 residues. Germline CDR1 is SGHDT and CDR2 is YYEEEE. The V end was cut by 0 bases, the J end by 9 bases, with 16 bases between. In DNA form, the CDR3 reads TGTGCCAGCAGCTTGGTGCGGGACGCGTTTCGTGAGCAGTTCTTC. Translation: CASSLVRDAFREQFF.

About this clonotype itself: The CDR3 does not close with the conserved phenylalanine or tryptophan, likely indicating a read error. The chain couples TRBV28 to TRBJ2-1; 8 nucleotides line up with TRBD2. V lost 5 bases, J lost 2 bases, and 8 bases stayed unmatched. CDR3 size: 16 residues. Per the germline V gene, CDR1 is MDHEN and CDR2 is SYDVKM. CDR3 amino acids: CASSPRRRGAYNEQFS. The CDR3 DNA reads as TGTGCCAGCAGTCCCAGACGGCGGGGGGCCTACAATGAGCAGTTCTCC.

This chain joins TRBV2 and TRBJ1-5; no firm D call. V was shortened by 2 bases and J by 7 bases, with 9 bases between the two germline ends. The CDR3 runs to 13 residues. The germline V gene has CDR1 SNHLY and CDR2 FYNNEI. The CDR3 DNA follows: TGTGCCAGCAGTGAACGTTCGAACCAGCCCCAGCATTTT. Translating it yields CASSERSNQPQHF. Together with reference TRBV2 and TRBJ1-5, the CDR3 gives the full variable domain: EPEVTQTPSHQVTQMGQEVILRCVPISNHLYFYWYRQILGQKVEFLVSFYNNEISEKSEIFDDQFSVERPDGSNFTLKIRSTKLEDSAMYFCASSERSNQPQHFGDGTRLSIL.

The rearrangement uses TRBV7-2 and TRBJ2-7; either TRBD1 or TRBD2 may fit D (6 bases each). Germline values: CDR1 SGHTA, CDR2 FQGNSA. The CDR3 contains 15 residues. The V end lost 1 base, the J end lost 3 bases, and 13 bases lay between the germline ends. The CDR3 protein is CASSLGGASVYEQYF. The CDR3 coding sequence is TGTGCCAGCAGCTTAGGGGGGGCCAGTGTCTACGAGCAGTACTTC.

This rearrangement joins TRBV2 to TRBJ1-1; D might be TRBD1 (5 bases). CDR1 SNHLY and CDR2 FYNNEI come from the germline V gene. This CDR3 contains 14 residues. Trimming cost V 2 bases and J 11 bases, with 18 bases left between them. The CDR3 is CASSESWDDLRAFF. The DNA of the CDR3 is TGTGCCAGCAGTGAAAGTTGGGACGATCTTAGGGCTTTCTTT.

The chain combines TRBV12-5 with TRBJ1-5; D gene unclear. The CDR3 has 14 residues. V was shortened by 1 base and J by 4 bases, with 8 bases between the two germline ends. Germline CDR1 reads LGHNT; CDR2 reads FRNRAP. CDR3 protein: CASGLDPKNQPQHF. CDR3 nucleotide sequence: TGTGCTAGTGGTTTGGATCCGAAAAATCAGCCCCAGCATTTT. The full variable domain, in which reference TRBV12-5 and TRBJ1-5 provide the parts outside the CDR3, is DARVTQTPRHKVTEMGQEVTMRCQPILGHNTVFWYRQTMMQGLELLAYFRNRAPLDDSGMPKDRFSAEMPDATLATLKIQPSEPRDSAVYFCASGLDPKNQPQHFGDGTRLSIL.